Listed below are T cell receptor beta chains from one sample, sequenced in a study of blood T cell repertoires in COVID-19. The method was immunoSEQ multiplex PCR; TCRdb's version includes in-frame clones alone and lacks a portion of them. In the table there are 150,000 to 200,000 clones, approximately 80% of which are singletons. Material: PBMCs or T cells enriched from blood (not recorded which). The receptors shown here come from a man between 40 and 49 years old who had recovered from COVID-19. CDR3s include the opening cysteine and the closing phenylalanine or tryptophan. The D gene is left open where the match is weak. Where a row states a size, it is once, few, many or the class of an expanded clone; other rows omit it.

>TRBV18|TRBJ1-5|TRBD1|.
TGTGCCAGCTCACCGGGGACAGACAGTCAGCCCCAGCATTTT
CASSPGTDSQPQHF
>TRBV5-1|TRBJ1-3|.|.
TGCGCCAGCAGCTTAGATACGCGGGGCTCTGGAAACACCATATATTTT
CASSLDTRGSGNTIYF
>TRBV19|TRBJ2-2|.|.
TGTGCCAGTATCCCGAGGGCGGTAGCGTCCGGGGAGCTGTTTTTT
CASIPRAVASGELFF
>TRBV11-1|TRBJ1-2|TRBD1|.
TGTGCCAGCAGCCGAGGACAGGGCTATGGCTACACCTTC
CASSRGQGYGYTF
>TRBV10-1|TRBJ2-3|.|.
TGCGCCAGCAGTACAGGACAGACCCTTAGGGATACGCAGTATTTT
CASSTGQTLRDTQYF
>TRBV11-1|TRBJ2-2|TRBD1|.
TGTGCCATAAGACAGGGGGCGCTCACCGGGGAGCTGTTTTTT
CAIRQGALTGELFF
>TRBV6-6|TRBJ2-6|TRBD1|.
TGTGCCAGCAGCCGACCGGTGACAGGGGGCGCTTCTGGGGCCAACGTCCTGACTTTC
CASSRPVTGGASGANVLTF
>TRBV3-1/TRBV3-2|TRBJ1-2|.|.
TGTGCCAGCAGCCAAGCGGGGGGACCCTATGGCTACACCTTC
CASSQAGGPYGYTF
>TRBV3-1/TRBV3-2|TRBJ1-2|.|few
TGTGCCAGCAGCCAATCAAGCCAACTCAACTATGGCTACACCTTC
CASSQSSQLNYGYTF
>TRBV13|TRBJ1-2|TRBD1|.
TGTGCCAGCAGCTTCGGGACAGGGGGCTCCTATGGCTACACCTTC
CASSFGTGGSYGYTF
>TRBV29-1|TRBJ2-7|.|once
TGCAGCGTTGGGTACAGTAGCTCCTACGAGCAGTACTTC
CSVGYSSSYEQYF
>TRBV4-1|TRBJ2-7|TRBD1|few
TGCGCCAGCAGCCAAGAGACAGGGGGACTTGGTGACGAGCAGTACTTC
CASSQETGGLGDEQYF
>TRBV5-1|TRBJ2-2|.|.
TGCGCCAGCAGCCCGCGGGACAGCAACACCGGGGAGCTGTTTTTT
CASSPRDSNTGELFF
>TRBV19|TRBJ2-3|.|.
TGTGCCAGTAGTATTACGGGAACCACAGATACGCAGTATTTT
CASSITGTTDTQYF
>TRBV29-1|TRBJ1-4|.|.
TGCAGCGTTGAAGAGCAGGGCAGTAATGAAAAACTGTTTTTT
CSVEEQGSNEKLFF
>TRBV4-1|TRBJ2-3|.|.
TGCGCCAGCAGCCACGTGGGGGCGGAAGATACGCAGTATTTT
CASSHVGAEDTQYF
>TRBV6-5|TRBJ1-6|.|few
TGTGCCAGCAGTTACCGCGTCGGGGAGCCAACACCCCTCCACTTT
CASSYRVGEPTPLHF